This T cell receptor (beta chain) came from a study of cytomegalovirus exposure and HLA in healthy donors. General study points: A later analysis reportedly identified an Asian-associated ancestry cluster as carrying fewer N-insertions than the roughly 600-donor mean. Clonal expansion was found to be greater in HLA-associated TCR beta chains than in equally common others in a later analysis. In a later analysis, across HLA loci, associated TCR counts were highest for DRB1, lowest for HLA-C.

Details on this clone: The antigen remains undetermined.

The germline CDR1 and CDR2 sequences are GTSNPN and SVGIG (reference sequence). With V trimmed by 8 bases and J by 3 bases, 7 bases remained unmatched. The CDR3 is made up of 13 amino acids. PCR amplification relied on 60 Vbeta primers (plus 13 Jbeta primers). Libraries were prepared by immunoSEQ multiplex PCR; TCRdb keeps only in-frame clonotypes and omits some of them. The sample consists of fewer than 150,000 clones, 75% to 85% of them appearing once. The sequence was collected from a man in his forties in good health and CMV-seronegative. The chain uses TRBV30 and TRBJ1-5; 7 nucleotides line up with TRBD1. Sequenced: PBMCs. The CDR3 DNA follows: TGTGCCACCGCGACAGGGACCAATCAGCCCCAGCATTTT. This sequence encodes CATATGTNQPQHF.